This T cell receptor (beta chain) was profiled in a study of T cell responses to AZD1222 COVID-19 vaccine. Notes on the study in general: Targeting of unmutated variant regions was reportedly seen in nearly half of spike-specific TCRs. Spike-specific TCR breadth rose after two AZD1222 doses, and depth rose as well. Vaccine-associated CD4 TCRs ranged over spike, dominating at 160-218 and 743-854.

Remarks on this clone: What it binds is unknown.

The CDR3 length is 18 residues. V dropped 5 bases and J dropped 2; count of bases not matched to a gene: 9. The germline V gene encodes CDR1 SGHTA and CDR2 FQGTGA. Profiled with immunoSEQ multiplex PCR; TCRdb holds only in-frame clones, not every one. The sample shows about 180,000 clones, 90% of them seen only once. The receptor comes from an adult in good health. The J gene is TRBJ2-2, the V gene TRBV7-3; the match to TRBD2 covers 12 bases. This sample comprised peripheral blood, obtained on day 0 of AZD1222 vaccination. CDR3 nucleotides: TGTGCCAGCAGCCCGATACTAGCGGGGGGCCTAAACACCGGGGAGCTGTTTTTT. It codes for CASSPILAGGLNTGELFF.